Below, 17 T cell receptor beta chains from the same sample are listed, as sequenced in a study of shared clonotypes between healthy human individuals. The naive CD8 population came from CD45RO-negative cells selected for CCR7, without terminally differentiated effector memory CD45RA+ cells. Assay: immunoSEQ multiplex PCR; the TCRdb copy retains only in-frame clones and omits some. The sample records a few million clones, 80% to 95% being singletons. Input material: naive CD8+ T cells from PBMCs. The receptor set was obtained from a man between 18 and 29 years old in good health. Some clones in this sample may be carry-over from other donors' samples.

V is TRBV27 and J is TRBJ2-7; TRBD2 is a possible D gene (5 bases). CDR1 is MNHEY and CDR2 is SMNVEV in the germline V gene (reference sequence). The CDR3 is made up of 15 amino acids. The germline V and J ends were trimmed by 6 bases and 5 bases, with 20 bases remaining between them. Here the CDR3 DNA reads TGTGCCAGCAGGGGCTATGCCGGGGAGACCCACGAGCAGTACTTC. This translates into CASRGYAGETHEQYF.

This clone was found once. The chain couples TRBV7-9 to TRBJ2-7, with D hard to call. CDR1 and CDR2 (germline): SEHNR, FQNEAQ (reference sequence). V lost 5 bases and J lost 2, with 25 bases in between. The CDR3 contains 18 residues. The CDR3 coding sequence is TGTGCCAGCAGCCCGCGCTTTTCGGTGGGTTCGCATACCTACGAGCAGTACTTC. Residues: CASSPRFSVGSHTYEQYF.

The V and J genes are TRBV5-8 and TRBJ2-7, with D perhaps TRBD1 or TRBD2 (5 bases each). The CDR3 length is 16 residues. V was pared by 1 base and J by 9 bases, with 23 bases between. CDR1 is SGHTS and CDR2 is YDEGEE in the germline V gene. This CDR3 reads CASSLPGTSRITGQYF. CDR3 coding DNA: TGTGCCAGCAGCTTGCCGGGGACGTCGAGAATTACGGGGCAGTACTTC.

This clone appeared once. The gene calls are TRBV7-9 and TRBJ1-1, with D unclear. From germline, CDR1 is SEHNR and CDR2 FQNEAQ (reference sequence). The CDR3 covers 13 residues. V was shortened by 4 bases and J by 3 bases, with 9 bases between the two germline ends. CDR3 coding DNA: TGTGCCAGCAGCTCTGATCTTCACACTGAAGCTTTCTTT. Its translation: CASSSDLHTEAFF.

For the CDR3, the DNA is TGTGCCATCAGTGAGACGCGCGGGAGCTACGAGCAGTACTTC. It specifies CAISETRGSYEQYF. The gene calls are TRBV10-3 and TRBJ2-7, with 7 nucleotides matching TRBD2. After removal of 2 bases from V and 3 bases from J, the junction contained 4 bases not matched to a gene. This CDR3 comprises 14 residues. Germline V lookup: CDR1 ENHRY, CDR2 SYGVKD.

V and J are TRBV7-9 and TRBJ2-1; no firm D call. Between the trimmed V and J ends, which lost 5 bases and 6 bases, there was a span of 14 bases. Germline-derived CDR1 and CDR2 are SEHNR and FQNEAQ (reference sequence). The CDR3 has 14 amino acids. In DNA, the CDR3 is TGTGCCAGCAGCGGATTGGACGGGCGCAATGAGCAGTTCTTC. Its translation: CASSGLDGRNEQFF. Full variable domain (missing parts from reference TRBV7-9 and TRBJ2-1): DTGVSQNPRHKITKRGQNVTFRCDPISEHNRLYWYRQTLGQGPEFLTYFQNEAQLEKSRLLSDRFSAERPKGSFSTLEIQRTEQGDSAMYLCASSGLDGRNEQFFGPGTRLTVL.

The J gene is TRBJ2-1, the V gene TRBV7-9; the match to TRBD1 covers 8 bases. Germline V gene sequence: CDR1 SEHNR, CDR2 FQNEAQ (reference sequence). The CDR3 runs to 14 residues. J gave up 7 bases and V 5 bases, and 7 bases lay outside the gene matches. This CDR3 reads CASSPPGQVNEQFF. CDR3 in DNA: TGTGCCAGCAGCCCTCCGGGACAGGTGAATGAGCAGTTCTTC.

V is TRBV6-1 and J is TRBJ2-3; no reliable D call. CDR1 MNHNS and CDR2 SASEGT come from the germline V gene. The CDR3 sequence is 10 residues long. CDR3 region: CSHEDITQYF. DNA for the CDR3: TGTTCCCACGAGGATATTACGCAGTATTTT.

The rearrangement uses TRBV27 and TRBJ2-7; 9 bases match TRBD2. With 2 bases clipped from V and 2 bases from J, the junction kept 7 bases outside the gene matches. The CDR3 extends over 16 amino acids. CDR1 is MNHEY and CDR2 is SMNVEV in the germline V gene (reference sequence). The CDR3 loop is CASSLTTSGKPYEQYF. Written as DNA, the CDR3 is TGTGCCAGCAGTTTAACGACTAGCGGAAAACCCTACGAGCAGTACTTC.

The chain recombines TRBV11-2 with TRBJ2-7; 7 positions match TRBD2. The trim removed 7 bases at V and 3 bases at J, leaving 24 bases unmatched. The CDR3 length is 19 residues. Germline CDR1 reads SGHAT; CDR2 reads FQNNGV. This chain's CDR3 is CASTRWGLDRGGSIYEQYF. The CDR3, as DNA: TGTGCCAGCACCCGCTGGGGGTTAGATCGGGGCGGGAGTATCTACGAGCAGTACTTC.

The J gene is TRBJ2-7, the V gene TRBV14; no firm D call. The V gene's germline CDR1 is SGHDN and CDR2 FVKESK. The CDR3 spans 12 residues. The ends were cut back, 0 bases at V and 5 bases at J, with 5 bases in the middle. The CDR3 DNA reads as TGTGCCAGCAGCCAAGATTTTGACGAGCAGTACTTC. Translation: CASSQDFDEQYF.

The chain combines TRBV28 with TRBJ1-1; D remains unclear. The CDR3 consists of 14 residues. Germline V CDR1 and CDR2: MDHEN, SYDVKM. V shed 3 bases and J shed 1 base, with 9 bases lying between them. The CDR3 sequence is CASSFRAGNTEAFF. The CDR3 DNA sequence: TGTGCCAGCAGTTTTCGCGCAGGGAACACTGAAGCTTTCTTT.

This clone was counted only a few times. The chain links TRBV27 to TRBJ1-1; D perhaps matches TRBD1 (6 bases). V gave up 5 bases and J gave up 0 bases, with 10 bases separating them. In germline, CDR1 is MNHEY, CDR2 SMNVEV (reference sequence). This CDR3 is built from 14 residues. This CDR3 reads CASSGEGVNTEAFF. The DNA of the CDR3 is TGTGCCAGCAGTGGTGAGGGGGTGAACACTGAAGCTTTCTTT.

The J gene is TRBJ2-5, the V gene TRBV4-1; D gene uncertain. Trimming shortened V by 1 base and J by 0 bases, and 9 bases separated the two germline ends. Germline assignment: CDR1 MGHRA and CDR2 YSYEKL. CDR3 length equals 15 residues. CDR3 sequence: CASSQVTAYQETQYF. The CDR3 nucleotides read TGCGCCAGCAGCCAAGTTACAGCGTACCAAGAGACCCAGTACTTC.

This chain joins TRBV4-1 and TRBJ2-7; D is perhaps TRBD1 or TRBD2 (7 bases each). CDR1 and CDR2 (germline): MGHRA, YSYEKL. Trimming removed 4 bases at V and 2 bases at J, with 15 bases between. This CDR3 comprises 15 residues. The CDR3 sequence is CASSPAPGGAYEQYF. Written as DNA, the CDR3 is TGCGCCAGCAGCCCGGCTCCAGGGGGGGCCTACGAGCAGTACTTC.

The chain is built from TRBV27 and TRBJ2-7; 10 bases map to TRBD1. V trimming: 5 bases; J trimming: 3 bases; junction bases outside the gene matches: 13. Germline CDR1 MNHEY, CDR2 SMNVEV (reference sequence). The CDR3 covers 17 residues. CDR3 DNA: TGTGCCAGCAGTCAATCAATTCCCTGGACAGGGGGCTACGAGCAGTACTTC. This translates into CASSQSIPWTGGYEQYF.

The chain joins TRBV6-5 to TRBJ2-2; D gene unclear. CDR1 is MNHEY, CDR2 SVGAGI, per germline. The length of the CDR3 is 12 residues. The germline V and J ends were trimmed by 5 bases and 4 bases, with 5 bases remaining between them. CDR3 sequence: CASSALTGELFF. CDR3 DNA sequence: TGTGCCAGCAGTGCCCTCACCGGGGAGCTGTTTTTT.